A single sample gave rise to the 29 T cell receptor beta chains below, sequenced in a study of blood T cell repertoires in COVID-19. Sequenced by immunoSEQ multiplex PCR; TCRdb stores in-frame clones only, minus some. The data hold about 200,000 clones, with approximately 78% observed a single time. Specimen: peripheral blood. The receptor source for this set is a woman in her 70s with COVID-19, enrolled during active disease.

In DNA form, the CDR3 reads TGTGCCAGCAGGCCAACATTAGGGAGCTCCTATAATTCACCCCTCCACTTT. Protein sequence: CASRPTLGSSYNSPLHF. The chain joins TRBV28 to TRBJ1-6; D is unresolved. The CDR3 extends over 17 amino acids. V lost 6 bases, J lost 0 bases, and 15 bases lay in between. Looked up from germline, CDR1 is MDHEN and CDR2 is SYDVKM.

This rearrangement joins TRBV6-5 to TRBJ2-3, with D maybe TRBD1 (6 bases). CDR1 MNHEY and CDR2 SVGAGI come from the germline V gene. The CDR3 runs to 13 residues. Trimming removed 8 bases from V and 4 bases from J, with 13 bases in between. CDR3 nucleotide sequence: TGTGCCAGCCCGCACAGGGACGCAGATACGCAGTATTTT. It specifies CASPHRDADTQYF.

The chain has TRBV5-1 and TRBJ2-2, with TRBD2 matching over 15 bases. J was trimmed by 4 bases and V by 0 bases; bases with no gene match: 1. In germline, CDR1 is SGHRS, CDR2 YFSETQ. The CDR3 runs to 17 residues. The CDR3 protein is CASSLGTSGRATGELFF. The CDR3 DNA follows: TGCGCCAGCAGCTTGGGGACTAGCGGGAGGGCCACCGGGGAGCTGTTTTTT.

The rearrangement uses TRBV27 and TRBJ2-2, with D possibly matching TRBD2 (5 bases). There are 15 residues in the CDR3. Germline lookup yields CDR1 MNHEY and CDR2 SMNVEV (reference sequence). Trimming took 2 bases from V and 0 from J, leaving 7 bases between them. CDR3 loop: CASSLNGANTGELFF. For the CDR3, the DNA is TGTGCCAGCAGTTTAAACGGGGCGAACACCGGGGAGCTGTTTTTT.

This chain joins TRBV4-3 and TRBJ2-2; 8 bases line up with TRBD1. Per germline, CDR1 LGHNA and CDR2 YSLEER. The CDR3 runs 15 residues. V lost 4 bases to trimming and J lost 5 bases; unmatched junction nucleotides: 6. The DNA for the CDR3 is TGCGCCAGCAGCCTAGGACAGGGAGGAACCGGGGAGCTGTTTTTT. Translation: CASSLGQGGTGELFF.

This clone was detected a few times. This sequence joins TRBV6-1 and TRBJ2-7, with TRBD1 identical over 7 bases. V lost 2 bases to trimming and J lost 0 bases; unmatched junction nucleotides: 4. Germline assignment: CDR1 MNHNS and CDR2 SASEGT. The CDR3 totals 15 residues. In DNA form, the CDR3 reads TGTGCCAGCAGTGAACCCGACAGGGCCTCCTACGAGCAGTACTTC. The encoded protein is CASSEPDRASYEQYF.

This chain connects TRBV7-8 to TRBJ2-2; 7 bases are a match to TRBD2. Looked up from germline, CDR1 is SGHVS and CDR2 is FQNEAQ. Losses at the gene ends were 4 bases for V and 5 bases for J; bases not matched to a gene: 7. The length of the CDR3 is 15 residues. The CDR3 protein is CASSSRDYGTGELFF. DNA of the CDR3: TGTGCCAGCAGCTCCCGGGACTACGGGACCGGGGAGCTGTTTTTT.

This clone turned up a few times. This chain connects TRBV19 to TRBJ1-2; TRBD1 matches 10 bases. The CDR3 spans 18 residues. Losses at the gene ends were 4 bases for V and 4 bases for J; bases not matched to a gene: 15. Germline CDR1 is LNHDA and CDR2 is SQIVND (reference sequence). The CDR3 nucleotides read TGTGCCAGTAGTACCCGGGACAGGGGAACGGCTATCGGCTATGGCTACACCTTC. It encodes CASSTRDRGTAIGYGYTF. Drawing the rest from reference TRBV19 and TRBJ1-2, the complete variable domain is DGGITQSPKYLFRKEGQNVTLSCEQNLNHDAMYWYRQDPGQGLRLIYYSQIVNDFQKGDIAEGYSVSREKKESFPLTVTSAQKNPTAFYLCASSTRDRGTAIGYGYTFGSGTRLTVV.

This chain links TRBV5-1 with TRBJ1-4, with 7 bases matching TRBD1. With V trimmed by 3 bases and J by 16 bases, 6 bases remained unmatched. There are 11 residues in the CDR3. In germline, CDR1 is SGHRS, CDR2 YFSETQ. The CDR3 DNA reads TGCGCCAGCAGCTCTGACAGGGAACAGTTTTTT. The encoded protein is CASSSDREQFF.

This chain uses TRBV2 with TRBJ1-4; 7 nucleotides match TRBD1. The V gene's germline CDR1 is SNHLY and CDR2 FYNNEI. The CDR3 consists of 19 residues. V lost 7 bases, J lost 0 bases, and 17 bases stayed unmatched. The CDR3 here is CASIKGQAKRLATNEKLFF. Here the CDR3 DNA reads TGTGCCAGCATCAAAGGACAGGCCAAGAGACTCGCAACTAATGAAAAACTGTTTTTT. Supplemented by reference TRBV2 and TRBJ1-4, the full variable domain reads EPEVTQTPSHQVTQMGQEVILRCVPISNHLYFYWYRQILGQKVEFLVSFYNNEISEKSEIFDDQFSVERPDGSNFTLKIRSTKLEDSAMYFCASIKGQAKRLATNEKLFFGSGTQLSVL.

This chain joins TRBV19 and TRBJ2-1, with TRBD2 matching over 12 bases. Losses at the gene ends were 7 bases for V and 0 bases for J; bases not matched to a gene: 13. The length of the CDR3 is 19 residues. CDR1 is LNHDA, CDR2 SQIVND, per germline (reference sequence). The CDR3 DNA follows: TGTGCCAGTACCCCTCGACTAGCGGGAGCCCGAAGCTCCTACAATGAGCAGTTCTTC. Its protein is CASTPRLAGARSSYNEQFF.

The chain carries TRBV27 and TRBJ2-2, with 8 bases aligning to TRBD1. Germline lookup yields CDR1 MNHEY and CDR2 SMNVEV (reference sequence). J lost 5 bases, V lost 5 bases, and 7 bases had no gene match. This CDR3 has 15 residues. The CDR3 region is CASSLDRGRTGELFF. The CDR3 DNA reads TGTGCCAGCAGTCTCGACAGGGGACGGACCGGGGAGCTGTTTTTT.

The chain recombines TRBV28 with TRBJ1-1; TRBD1 aligns across 9 bases. After removal of 2 bases from V and 11 bases from J, the junction contained 15 bases not matched to a gene. This CDR3 comprises 16 residues. In germline, CDR1 is MDHEN, CDR2 SYDVKM. In DNA, the CDR3 is TGTGCCAGCAGTTTACTCTTGGGGACAGGGCCCAGGGAGGCTTTCTTT. Its translation is CASSLLLGTGPREAFF.

This chain links TRBV29-1 with TRBJ1-1, with D perhaps TRBD1 (6 bases). This CDR3 contains 13 residues. The ends were cut back, 6 bases at V and 0 bases at J, with 11 bases in the middle. Germline V gene sequence: CDR1 SQVTM, CDR2 ANQGSEA. The CDR3 is CSVKGVVNTEAFF. The CDR3 nucleotides are TGCAGCGTGAAGGGGGTCGTGAACACTGAAGCTTTCTTT.

The chain recombines TRBV28 with TRBJ1-2; 7 nucleotides agree with TRBD1. Germline CDR1 MDHEN, CDR2 SYDVKM. The trim removed 6 bases at V and 7 bases at J, leaving 17 bases unmatched. This CDR3 is built from 16 residues. Here the CDR3 reads CASSLYVPSTGLGYTF. CDR3 nucleotides: TGTGCCAGCAGCCTTTATGTCCCTTCGACAGGGCTTGGCTACACCTTC.

The CDR3 DNA sequence: TGTGCCAGCTCACCACTTGACAGGGGTCGGTCACCCCTCCACTTT. Translating it yields CASSPLDRGRSPLHF. The chain carries TRBV18 and TRBJ1-6; TRBD1 matches at 8 bases. Germline V gene sequence: CDR1 KGHSH, CDR2 LQKENI. CDR3 length: 15 amino acids. Trimming removed 1 base from V and 10 bases from J; junction bases left unmatched: 6.

This clone has a handful of counts. This rearrangement joins TRBV7-2 to TRBJ2-7; D gene ambiguous. There are 15 residues in the CDR3. Trimming removed 3 bases from V and 4 bases from J, with 16 bases in between. Germline CDR1 and CDR2: SGHTA and FQGNSA. CDR3 amino acids: CASSFGPGVSYEQYF. The CDR3 bases are TGTGCCAGCAGCTTCGGCCCTGGAGTCTCTTACGAGCAGTACTTC.

This clone was seen only once. The V call is TRBV5-6, the J call TRBJ1-5; unclear D gene. This CDR3 is 14 amino acids long. The germline V gene encodes CDR1 SGHDT and CDR2 YYEEEE. V lost 2 bases, J lost 0 bases, and 6 bases lay in between. The CDR3: CASSFPGSNQPQHF. The DNA for the CDR3 is TGTGCCAGCAGCTTCCCCGGTAGCAATCAGCCCCAGCATTTT. Full variable domain (outside the CDR3, taken from reference TRBV5-6 and TRBJ1-5): DAGVTQSPTHLIKTRGQQVTLRCSPKSGHDTVSWYQQALGQGPQFIFQYYEEEERQRGNFPDRFSGHQFPNYSSELNVNALLLGDSALYLCASSFPGSNQPQHFGDGTRLSIL.

The DNA for the CDR3 is TGTGCCAGCTCACGCGACAGCAACTATGGCTACACCTTC. It yields the protein CASSRDSNYGYTF. The rearrangement links TRBV18 to TRBJ1-2; D might be TRBD1 (5 bases). The V gene's germline CDR1 is KGHSH and CDR2 LQKENI. The CDR3 spans 13 residues. Deletions cut 4 bases from V and 2 bases from J, with 8 bases between.

V usage is TRBV5-1 and J usage is TRBJ2-7; TRBD2 aligns across 8 bases. Trimming took 5 bases from V and 3 from J; bases not matched to a gene: 7. Germline CDR1 reads SGHRS; CDR2 reads YFSETQ. This CDR3 has 14 residues. CDR3 amino acids: CASRPREGLYEQYF. CDR3 nucleotide sequence: TGCGCCAGCAGACCCCGGGAGGGCCTCTACGAGCAGTACTTC.

The chain employs TRBV19 and TRBJ1-5, with D maybe TRBD1 (6 bases). V was trimmed by 4 bases and J by 8 bases, leaving 27 bases between them. The germline gives CDR1 LNHDA, CDR2 SQIVND (reference sequence). There are 18 residues in the CDR3. CDR3 coding DNA: TGTGCCAGTAGTACGCGGCGGTTGGCAGGGGTAACGTCTGAGCCCCAGCATTTT. Protein sequence: CASSTRRLAGVTSEPQHF. Drawing the rest from reference TRBV19 and TRBJ1-5, the complete variable domain is DGGITQSPKYLFRKEGQNVTLSCEQNLNHDAMYWYRQDPGQGLRLIYYSQIVNDFQKGDIAEGYSVSREKKESFPLTVTSAQKNPTAFYLCASSTRRLAGVTSEPQHFGDGTRLSIL.

This sequence joins TRBV7-2 and TRBJ2-1, with D maybe TRBD1 (6 bases). Between the trimmed V and J ends, which lost 1 base and 9 bases, there was a span of 16 bases. Germline assignment: CDR1 SGHTA and CDR2 FQGNSA. This CDR3 region has 15 residues. The CDR3 loop reads CASSLEVGQFGEQFF. The CDR3, as DNA: TGTGCCAGCAGCTTAGAGGTTGGACAGTTCGGTGAGCAGTTCTTC.

As for this clone: A junction end diverges from the germline sequence, so it may reflect a read error. The chain uses TRBV29-1 and TRBJ1-5, with D hard to call. This CDR3 has 14 amino acids. Germline V lookup: CDR1 SQVTM, CDR2 ANQGSEA. The CDR3 loop is CSVATSNSNQPRHF. Written as DNA, the CDR3 is TGCAGCGTTGCCACCAGTAATAGCAATCAGCCCCGGCATTTT.

The V gene is TRBV5-1, the J gene TRBJ1-4, with unresolved D. The CDR3 is made up of 14 amino acids. V shed 4 bases and J shed 3 bases, with 10 bases lying between them. From germline, CDR1 is SGHRS and CDR2 YFSETQ. The CDR3 DNA is TGCGCCAGCAGCCCGGGAGGAGCTAATGAAAAACTGTTTTTT. Amino acid sequence: CASSPGGANEKLFF.

The chain carries TRBV9 and TRBJ2-7; no definite D call. Trimming removed 0 bases at V and 7 bases at J, with 23 bases between. The CDR3 covers 17 residues. Germline V CDR1 and CDR2: SGDLS, YYNGEE. CDR3 nucleotide sequence: TGTGCCAGCAGCGTAGCAGGCACGACAAGTCCGTTTGGAGAGCAGTACTTC. Amino acids: CASSVAGTTSPFGEQYF.

A few counts support this clone. The chain is built from TRBV19 and TRBJ2-1; D might be TRBD1 (5 bases). CDR1 and CDR2 from the germline V gene are LNHDA and SQIVND (reference sequence). Trimming took 5 bases from V and 7 from J, leaving 15 bases between them. This CDR3 contains 14 residues. CDR3 protein: CASSPITGRNEQFF. CDR3 nucleotides: TGTGCCAGTAGTCCAATCACAGGTAGGAATGAGCAGTTCTTC. Full variable domain (missing parts from reference TRBV19 and TRBJ2-1): DGGITQSPKYLFRKEGQNVTLSCEQNLNHDAMYWYRQDPGQGLRLIYYSQIVNDFQKGDIAEGYSVSREKKESFPLTVTSAQKNPTAFYLCASSPITGRNEQFFGPGTRLTVL.

This clone was counted a few times. The genes are TRBV12-3 or TRBV12-4 and TRBJ1-2, with D possibly TRBD1 on 6 matching bases. V was pared by 8 bases and J by 8 bases, with 15 bases between. This CDR3 comprises 12 residues. CDR3 in amino acids: CASYLGAGGYTF. The DNA of the CDR3 is TGTGCCAGCTATCTGGGGGCAGGGGGCTACACCTTC.

The V and J genes are TRBV20-1 and TRBJ2-2; TRBD1 aligns across 8 bases. Germline V gives CDR1 DFQATT, CDR2 SNEGSKA (reference sequence). Losses at the gene ends were 3 bases for V and 5 bases for J; bases not matched to a gene: 11. CDR3 length: 16 residues. DNA of the CDR3: TGCAGTGCTAGTGGACAGGGTCGTTATCAGACCGGGGAGCTGTTTTTT. It specifies CSASGQGRYQTGELFF.

The chain joins TRBV18 to TRBJ2-1, with a weak D call TRBD2 (6 bases). The length of the CDR3 is 15 residues. Trimming left V 6 bases short and J 5 bases short, with 17 bases between. Germline lookup yields CDR1 KGHSH and CDR2 LQKENI. Written as DNA, the CDR3 is TGTGCCAGCTCCCCCGGGTTAGCGGCCAACAATGAGCAGTTCTTC. It specifies CASSPGLAANNEQFF. Complete variable domain (other parts from reference TRBV18 and TRBJ2-1): NAGVMQNPRHLVRRRGQEARLRCSPMKGHSHVYWYRQLPEEGLKFMVYLQKENIIDESGMPKERFSAEFPKEGPSILRIQQVVRGDSAAYFCASSPGLAANNEQFFGPGTRLTVL.